This T cell receptor (beta chain) was obtained from a study of blood T cells in healthy people across ages. J lost 2 bases, V lost 2 bases, and 3 bases had no gene match. The V gene's germline CDR1 is MNHEY and CDR2 SVGEGT. The CDR3 covers 15 residues. As for this clonotype: The antigen is undetermined.

A J-beta primer mix and a sample-barcoded 5' primer were used in a second PCR of roughly 6 to 12 cycles. The study obtained at least 2.5 million CDR3-containing paired-end reads from every sample. One entry per CDR3 protein, called by TCRdb with MiXCR from the 5' RACE reads. The sample lists roughly 1.5 million distinct CDR3 sequences, approximately 42% occurring once. Regarding the study as a whole: Underestimates were what the diversity estimates from one million T cells were considered to be.

The TCR originated in a woman in her late teens or twenties in good health. Material for sequencing was blood. V usage is TRBV6-2 or TRBV6-3 and J usage is TRBJ2-1, with 7 bases matching TRBD2. The CDR3 here is CASSYRRETYNEQFF. The CDR3 bases are TGTGCCAGCAGTTACAGGCGGGAGACCTACAATGAGCAGTTCTTC.